This TCR beta chain was recorded in a study of blood T cells in healthy people across ages. Study background: Template switching caught about one barcoded beta molecule for each two T cells.

Every sample yielded at least 6.5 million isolated PBMCs. It was with a sample-barcoded 5' primer and a J-beta primer mix that a second PCR of about 6 to 12 cycles was run. A 12-random-nucleotide template-switch adaptor tagged each cDNA molecule. Paired-end reads containing CDR3 totaled no fewer than 2.5 million for each sample. TCRdb reprocessed the 5' RACE reads with MiXCR, giving one entry per CDR3 protein. The repertoire holds around 1,900,000 distinct CDR3 sequences, with 30% to 40% as singletons. The sequence came from a human donor in good health. The sequenced material came from blood.

The CDR3 DNA reads as TGCAGTGCCAAAACTAGAAACCACTACAATGAGCAGTTCTTC. Translation gives CSAKTRNHYNEQFF. The chain links TRBV20-1 to TRBJ2-1; weak D call: TRBD2 (5 bases). The CDR3 runs 14 residues. From germline, CDR1 is DFQATT and CDR2 SNEGSKA (reference sequence). V was trimmed by 6 bases and J by 3 bases, leaving 15 bases between them.